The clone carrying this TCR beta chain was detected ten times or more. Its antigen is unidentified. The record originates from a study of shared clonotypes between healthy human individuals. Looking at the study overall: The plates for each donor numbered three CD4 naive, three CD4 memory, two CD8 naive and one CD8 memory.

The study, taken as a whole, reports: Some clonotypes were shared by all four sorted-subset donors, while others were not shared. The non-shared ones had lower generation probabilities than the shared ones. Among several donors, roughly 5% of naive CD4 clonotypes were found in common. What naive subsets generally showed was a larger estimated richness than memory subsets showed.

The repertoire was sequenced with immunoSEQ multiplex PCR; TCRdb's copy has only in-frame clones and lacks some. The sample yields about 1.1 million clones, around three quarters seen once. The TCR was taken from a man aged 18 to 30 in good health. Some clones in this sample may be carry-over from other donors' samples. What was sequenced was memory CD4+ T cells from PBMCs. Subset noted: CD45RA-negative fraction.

CDR3 bases: TGTGCCAGCAGCTCTGCCGACAGGGGGCGGTACGAGCAGTACTTC. Translated: CASSSADRGRYEQYF. The chain recombines TRBV5-6 with TRBJ2-7; 10 bases are a match to TRBD1. Trimming removed 3 bases from V and 4 bases from J; junction bases left unmatched: 7. The CDR3 contains 15 residues. Germline V lookup: CDR1 SGHDT, CDR2 YYEEEE.